The 10 T cell receptor beta chains below all came from one sample that was sequenced in a study of OX40 agonist ivuxolimab in advanced cancers. Method: immunoSEQ multiplex PCR; TCRdb's copy keeps in-frame clones and lacks some. The sample carries some 19,000 clones, around 90% recorded once. The specimen was CD4+ or CD8+ T cells sorted from blood, collected in a trial of the OX40 agonist ivuxolimab. The receptors derive from an adult with an advanced solid tumor such as melanoma, head and neck, liver or kidney cancer.

This sequence joins TRBV4-3 and TRBJ2-5; no reliable D call. The J call may be mistaken, given a closer DNA end match to TRBJ2-7. CDR3 length equals 15 residues. Germline V gene data show CDR1 as LGHNA and CDR2 as YSLEER. This CDR3 reads CASSLFRSQAYEQYF. The CDR3 DNA is TGCGCCAGCAGCCTTTTCAGGAGTCAGGCCTACGAGCAGTACTTC.

This clone was seen once. The V call is TRBV29-1, the J call TRBJ2-3; D unclear. The V end was cut by 6 bases, the J end by 2 bases, with 15 bases between. The CDR3 length is 14 residues. Germline lookup yields CDR1 SQVTM and CDR2 ANQGSEA. CDR3: CSVVGLKATDTQYF. The DNA for the CDR3 is TGCAGCGTAGTAGGCCTGAAGGCCACAGATACGCAGTATTTT.

The chain links TRBV19 to TRBJ1-5; perhaps TRBD1 as D (6 bases). This CDR3 is 15 amino acids long. V dropped 7 bases and J dropped 6 bases, with 19 bases sitting between them. From germline, CDR1 is LNHDA and CDR2 SQIVND (reference sequence). The CDR3 region is CASTDRRGASQPQHF. CDR3 bases: TGTGCCAGTACCGATAGGCGGGGGGCAAGTCAGCCCCAGCATTTT. Combining the CDR3 with reference TRBV19 and TRBJ1-5 gives the whole variable domain DGGITQSPKYLFRKEGQNVTLSCEQNLNHDAMYWYRQDPGQGLRLIYYSQIVNDFQKGDIAEGYSVSREKKESFPLTVTSAQKNPTAFYLCASTDRRGASQPQHFGDGTRLSIL.

V is TRBV13 and J is TRBJ2-1; TRBD1 or TRBD2 may be the D gene (7 bases each). The germline V and J ends were trimmed by 5 bases and 9 bases, with 17 bases remaining between them. The CDR3 has 14 amino acids. Germline loops: CDR1 PRHDT, CDR2 FYEKMQ (reference sequence). CDR3 DNA sequence: TGTGCCAGCAGCCCCCAGGGGGGGGAGATTGAGCAGTTCTTC. This encodes CASSPQGGEIEQFF.

The chain carries TRBV19 and TRBJ2-1; D not certain. The CDR3 loop spans 13 amino acids. Between the trimmed V and J ends, which lost 4 bases and 7 bases, there was a span of 11 bases. Germline CDR1 and CDR2: LNHDA and SQIVND (reference sequence). CDR3: CASSTWLGNEQFF. The CDR3 DNA reads as TGTGCCAGTAGTACGTGGCTTGGGAATGAGCAGTTCTTC.

The chain joins TRBV28 to TRBJ1-1; D call uncertain. Trimming stripped 3 bases from V and 4 bases from J, with 12 bases between. CDR3 size: 14 residues. The germline V gene has CDR1 MDHEN and CDR2 SYDVKM. CDR3 sequence reads: CASSLWSMGTEAFF. For the CDR3, the DNA is TGTGCCAGCAGTTTGTGGAGTATGGGCACTGAAGCTTTCTTT.

This clone has more than one count but fewer than ten. V gene TRBV27 combines with J gene TRBJ1-5; 7 positions match TRBD1. After removal of 4 bases from V and 2 bases from J, the junction contained 5 bases not matched to a gene. The germline gives CDR1 MNHEY, CDR2 SMNVEV (reference sequence). This CDR3 contains 15 residues. Here the CDR3 DNA reads TGTGCCAGCAGTTCAGGGGGAATGGGCAATCAGCCCCAGCATTTT. Translating it yields CASSSGGMGNQPQHF.

The V call is TRBV27, the J call TRBJ1-4; tentative D call: TRBD1 (6 bases). CDR1 is MNHEY, CDR2 SMNVEV, per germline (reference sequence). Trimming cost V 2 bases and J 7 bases, with 14 bases left between them. The CDR3 has 15 residues. This CDR3 is CASSLGGGNSEKLFF. CDR3 DNA sequence: TGTGCCAGCAGTTTAGGGGGGGGCAATAGTGAAAAACTGTTTTTT.

The chain has TRBV27 and TRBJ2-1; perhaps D is TRBD1 or TRBD2 (8 bases each). Germline V CDR1 and CDR2: MNHEY, SMNVEV (reference sequence). The germline V and J ends were trimmed by 4 bases and 4 bases, with 23 bases remaining between them. The CDR3 extends over 18 amino acids. In nucleotides, the CDR3 is TGTGCCAGCAGTTCACCGTCAGGGGGCCTAGCGGGTTACAATGAGCAGTTCTTC. It encodes CASSSPSGGLAGYNEQFF.

This clone was picked up a small number of times. This sequence joins TRBV19 and TRBJ2-2; TRBD1 matches 9 bases. Germline trimming cut 5 bases from V and 5 bases from J; bases unmatched to any gene: 0. In germline, CDR1 is LNHDA, CDR2 SQIVND (reference sequence). This CDR3 has 13 amino acids. Here the CDR3 reads CASSGTGTGELFF. The CDR3 nucleotides are TGTGCCAGTAGTGGGACAGGGACCGGGGAGCTGTTTTTT. Drawing the rest from reference TRBV19 and TRBJ2-2, the complete variable domain is DGGITQSPKYLFRKEGQNVTLSCEQNLNHDAMYWYRQDPGQGLRLIYYSQIVNDFQKGDIAEGYSVSREKKESFPLTVTSAQKNPTAFYLCASSGTGTGELFFGEGSRLTVL.